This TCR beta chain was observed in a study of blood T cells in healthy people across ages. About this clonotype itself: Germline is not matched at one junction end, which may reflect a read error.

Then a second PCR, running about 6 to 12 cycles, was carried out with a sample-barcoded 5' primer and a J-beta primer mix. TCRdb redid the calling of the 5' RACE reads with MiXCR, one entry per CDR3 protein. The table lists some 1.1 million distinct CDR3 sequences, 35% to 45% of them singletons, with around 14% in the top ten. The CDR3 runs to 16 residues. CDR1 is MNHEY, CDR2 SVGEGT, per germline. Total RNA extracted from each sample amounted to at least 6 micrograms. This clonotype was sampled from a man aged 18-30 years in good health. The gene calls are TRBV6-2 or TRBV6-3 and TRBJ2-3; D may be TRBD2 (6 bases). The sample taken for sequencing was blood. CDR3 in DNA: TGTGCCGGCAGACCCCCGGGACTTTCTAGCACAGATACGCAGTATTTT. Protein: CAGRPPGLSSTDTQYF.